The 27 T cell receptor beta chains below come from one sample, sequenced in a study of OX40 agonist ivuxolimab in advanced cancers. The data were produced by immunoSEQ multiplex PCR, yet TCRdb's version contains in-frame clones alone and is incomplete. The sample includes 81,000 or so clones, 88% of them seen just once. Sequences were derived from CD4+ or CD8+ T cells sorted from blood, sampled in a trial of the OX40 agonist ivuxolimab. These receptors were obtained from an adult with an advanced solid tumor such as melanoma, head and neck, liver or kidney cancer.

The V gene is TRBV10-1, the J gene TRBJ2-1, with D tentatively TRBD1 (6 bases). Trimming removed 8 bases from V and 2 bases from J, with 16 bases in between. CDR1 is WNHNN and CDR2 is SYGVQD in the germline V gene (reference sequence). The CDR3 is 15 amino acids. The CDR3 reads CASGLQGIPYNEQFF. The CDR3, as DNA: TGCGCCAGCGGATTACAGGGAATCCCCTACAATGAGCAGTTCTTC.

CDR3 coding DNA: TGTGCCAGCAGCCAAAACGGGGCAGGGGAAGCTTTCTTT. Its translation is CASSQNGAGEAFF. V and J are TRBV14 and TRBJ1-1; TRBD1 might be the D (5 bases). The CDR3 covers 13 residues. The ends were cut back, 2 bases at V and 8 bases at J, with 12 bases in the middle. CDR1 is SGHDN and CDR2 is FVKESK in the germline V gene.

The V gene is TRBV6-1, the J gene TRBJ1-3; possibly TRBD1 for D (6 bases). The CDR3 loop spans 13 amino acids. V was clipped by 7 bases and J by 2 bases, with 9 bases between them. Germline V gives CDR1 MNHNS, CDR2 SASEGT. The CDR3 reads CASKGGAGNTIYF. The CDR3 DNA follows: TGTGCCAGCAAGGGGGGCGCTGGAAACACCATATATTTT.

The chain recombines TRBV28 with TRBJ1-1, with D hard to call. The CDR3 is made up of 13 amino acids. V was clipped by 3 bases and J by 6 bases, with 11 bases between them. CDR1 is MDHEN and CDR2 is SYDVKM in the germline V gene. This CDR3 is CASSLIGRAEAFF. CDR3 nucleotide sequence: TGTGCCAGCAGTTTGATCGGTCGAGCTGAAGCTTTCTTT.

This rearrangement joins TRBV10-3 to TRBJ1-1; no reliable D call. Trimming took off 6 bases at V and 3 bases at J, with 14 bases between the two ends. Germline V gene data show CDR1 as ENHRY and CDR2 as SYGVKD. The CDR3 has 14 residues. CDR3 protein: CAISLTQVDTEAFF. CDR3 in DNA: TGTGCCATCAGCCTGACCCAAGTGGACACTGAAGCTTTCTTT.

The rearrangement links TRBV6-5 to TRBJ1-4; D is possibly TRBD1 (6 bases). Germline-derived CDR1 and CDR2 are MNHEY and SVGAGI. V gave up 6 bases and J gave up 0 bases, with 8 bases separating them. This CDR3 region has 14 residues. The CDR3 spells CASSGQTTNEKLFF. The CDR3 region has the DNA TGTGCCAGCAGCGGACAGACAACTAATGAAAAACTGTTTTTT.

The chain uses TRBV6-1 and TRBJ1-1; 11 bases are a match to TRBD1. Germline CDR1 reads MNHNS; CDR2 reads SASEGT. This CDR3 is built from 15 residues. V shed 5 bases and J 7 bases; nucleotides not matched to a gene: 9. CDR3 coding DNA: TGTGCCAGCAGTCCCCAAGGGACAGGGGGTCTTGAAGCTTTCTTT. Its translation is CASSPQGTGGLEAFF.

The genes are TRBV9 and TRBJ1-1; 8 positions agree with TRBD1. Germline lookup yields CDR1 SGDLS and CDR2 YYNGEE. The trim removed 4 bases at V and 1 base at J, leaving 6 bases unmatched. The CDR3 length is 15 residues. CDR3 residues: CASSLTGQGNTEAFF. Written as DNA, the CDR3 is TGTGCCAGCAGCCTAACAGGACAGGGGAACACTGAAGCTTTCTTT.

The CDR3 DNA reads TGTGCCAGCAGTTACTCCGGACAGGCGATTAATGAAAAACTGTTTTTT. This encodes CASSYSGQAINEKLFF. The chain uses TRBV6-7 and TRBJ1-4; 7 bases match TRBD1. TRBV6-7 is classed as an ORF, of uncertain function. V gave up 0 bases and J gave up 4 bases; unmatched junction bases: 5. This CDR3 has 16 amino acids.

The genes are TRBV19 and TRBJ1-6; 7 nucleotides agree with TRBD1. V shed 3 bases and J 8 bases; nucleotides not matched to a gene: 4. The CDR3 loop spans 14 amino acids. Germline V gene lookup returns CDR1 LNHDA and CDR2 SQIVND (reference sequence). CDR3 sequence (DNA): TGTGCCAGTAGTATTGGAGGGGGCGATTCACCCCTCCACTTT. Its protein is CASSIGGGDSPLHF.

The chain joins TRBV9 to TRBJ1-3; D gene unclear. CDR3 length: 16 residues. Germline CDR1 SGDLS, CDR2 YYNGEE. V lost 0 bases and J 1 base, leaving 11 bases between the germline ends. CDR3 sequence (DNA): TGTGCCAGCAGCGTAGAAGGACTCTCGTCTGGAAACACCATATATTTT. This sequence encodes CASSVEGLSSGNTIYF.

The table lists this clone with a count of one. The chain links TRBV7-9 to TRBJ2-1; maybe TRBD1 (6 bases). V shed 5 bases and J shed 12 bases, with 14 bases lying between them. In germline, CDR1 is SEHNR, CDR2 FQNEAQ (reference sequence). The CDR3 contains 12 residues. CDR3 sequence reads: CASSPDRMRQFF. The CDR3 coding sequence is TGTGCCAGCAGCCCCGACAGGATGAGGCAGTTCTTC.

The V and J genes are TRBV6-5 and TRBJ2-7, with no clear D. CDR3 length: 16 amino acids. Germline V gene lookup returns CDR1 MNHEY and CDR2 SVGAGI. V lost 2 bases, J lost 0 bases, and 14 bases lay in between. The DNA of the CDR3 is TGTGCCAGCAGTTACACCCAAGTGGCAGGCTCCTACGAGCAGTACTTC. This gives the protein CASSYTQVAGSYEQYF.

The V gene is TRBV7-9, the J gene TRBJ2-5, with D uncertain. Judging by the DNA end, TRBJ2-7 fits better; the J call may be wrong. The CDR3 consists of 15 residues. The germline gives CDR1 SEHNR, CDR2 FQNEAQ (reference sequence). CDR3 sequence: CASSLSPRTSDEQYF. The DNA of the CDR3 is TGTGCCAGCAGCTTATCGCCACGTACTTCCGACGAGCAGTACTTC.

This sequence joins TRBV10-3 and TRBJ1-6, with TRBD1 as a possible D gene (6 bases). With 11 bases removed from V and 9 bases from J, the gap between germline ends came to 17 bases. CDR1 is ENHRY, CDR2 SYGVKD, per germline. CDR3 size: 13 residues. Here the CDR3 DNA reads TGTGCCTCGGGGGGCCCGGCGACTTCACCCCTCCACTTT. Amino acid sequence: CASGGPATSPLHF.

The CDR3 protein is CAGPLAGGAKNIQYF. The DNA for the CDR3 is TGCGCCGGGCCACTAGCGGGGGGAGCCAAAAACATTCAGTACTTC. This chain connects TRBV10-2 to TRBJ2-4; 12 bases line up with TRBD2. This CDR3 spans 15 amino acids. The ends lost 11 bases at V and 0 bases at J; junction bases unmatched: 5. Germline V gene lookup returns CDR1 WSHSY and CDR2 SAAADI.

This clone was found a few times. It is likely a read error, because the conserved phenylalanine at the end of the CDR3 is missing. The genes are TRBV19 and TRBJ1-6, with D maybe TRBD1 (5 bases). This CDR3 has 14 amino acids. CDR1 and CDR2 (germline): LNHDA, SQIVND (reference sequence). V was clipped by 6 bases and J by 9 bases, with 15 bases between them. The CDR3 sequence is CASRVGTSASPLHL. The CDR3 DNA follows: TGTGCCAGTAGGGTCGGGACCTCGGCTTCACCCCTCCACCTT.

The V gene is TRBV2, the J gene TRBJ1-2; 11 bases map to TRBD1. The CDR3 runs to 14 residues. V gave up 8 bases and J gave up 3 bases; unmatched junction bases: 5. Germline-derived CDR1 and CDR2 are SNHLY and FYNNEI. The CDR3 is CASRWTGGDYGYTF. The CDR3 DNA reads TGTGCCAGCCGATGGACAGGGGGCGACTATGGCTACACCTTC.

The chain couples TRBV27 to TRBJ1-1, with 9 bases fitting TRBD1. Germline-derived CDR1 and CDR2 are MNHEY and SMNVEV (reference sequence). This CDR3 comprises 16 residues. V dropped 1 base and J dropped 7; count of bases not matched to a gene: 10. CDR3: CASSLFGTGFGGEAFF. DNA for the CDR3: TGTGCCAGCAGTTTATTCGGGACAGGGTTTGGTGGTGAAGCTTTCTTT.

This clone was recorded once. The chain uses TRBV7-9 and TRBJ2-7, with D perhaps TRBD2 (6 bases). The CDR3 totals 15 residues. V shed 1 base and J shed 5 bases, with 15 bases lying between them. Germline CDR1 reads SEHNR; CDR2 reads FQNEAQ (reference sequence). The CDR3 spells CASSLGGATRDEQYF. Here the CDR3 DNA reads TGTGCCAGCAGCTTAGGCGGGGCTACCCGCGACGAGCAGTACTTC.

This rearrangement joins TRBV5-8 to TRBJ1-2, with D possibly being TRBD1 (6 bases). The V end was cut by 4 bases, the J end by 3 bases, with 13 bases between. Germline CDR1 and CDR2: SGHTS and YDEGEE. There are 14 residues in the CDR3. The CDR3 protein is CASSQEDSDYGYTF. The CDR3 nucleotides are TGTGCCAGCAGCCAAGAGGACAGTGACTATGGCTACACCTTC.

This rearrangement joins TRBV15 to TRBJ2-7; TRBD1 might be the D (5 bases). CDR1 is LNHNV and CDR2 is YYDKDF in the germline V gene (reference sequence). V was trimmed by 4 bases and J by 0 bases, leaving 10 bases between them. The CDR3 contains 14 residues. CDR3 protein: CATSIYRSSYEQYF. Here the CDR3 DNA reads TGTGCCACCAGCATTTACAGGAGCTCCTACGAGCAGTACTTC.

This clone was found once. V is TRBV27 and J is TRBJ2-6; D is unresolved. The V and J ends lost 0 bases and 2 bases respectively, with 5 bases between them. This CDR3 has 15 residues. Germline CDR1 MNHEY, CDR2 SMNVEV (reference sequence). CDR3 sequence reads: CASSLSEAGANVLTF. CDR3 bases: TGTGCCAGCAGTTTATCTGAGGCTGGGGCCAACGTCCTGACTTTC.

The J gene is TRBJ1-1, the V gene TRBV5-1, with D hard to call. The CDR3 covers 13 residues. Between the trimmed V and J ends, which lost 5 bases and 4 bases, there was a span of 12 bases. CDR1 and CDR2 from the germline V gene are SGHRS and YFSETQ. The CDR3: CASSGEGATEAFF. The CDR3 bases are TGCGCCAGCAGTGGGGAGGGAGCCACTGAAGCTTTCTTT.

This chain joins TRBV6-5 and TRBJ1-3; D possibly corresponds to TRBD1 (5 bases). CDR1 and CDR2 from the germline V gene are MNHEY and SVGAGI. Trimming cost V 2 bases and J 3 bases, with 14 bases left between them. This CDR3 spans 16 amino acids. This CDR3 is CASSYGDAGRGNTIYF. The DNA of the CDR3 is TGTGCCAGCAGTTACGGGGACGCAGGGCGTGGAAACACCATATATTTT.

The rearrangement links TRBV7-2 to TRBJ2-2, with D perhaps TRBD1 or TRBD2 (5 bases each). Germline CDR1 and CDR2: SGHTA and FQGNSA. Trimming stripped 5 bases from V and 3 bases from J, with 10 bases between. The CDR3 spans 14 residues. CDR3 residues: CASSLRDDTGELFF. Written as DNA, the CDR3 is TGTGCCAGCAGCCTTAGGGACGACACCGGGGAGCTGTTTTTT.

The chain uses TRBV5-1 and TRBJ2-1; 8 nucleotides agree with TRBD2. This CDR3 is 16 amino acids long. After removal of 4 bases from V and 4 bases from J, the junction contained 10 bases not matched to a gene. Per the germline V gene, CDR1 is SGHRS and CDR2 is YFSETQ. CDR3 region: CASSRLGAGVYNEQFF. Here the CDR3 DNA reads TGCGCCAGCAGCCGCCTGGGAGCGGGGGTATACAATGAGCAGTTCTTC.